This T cell receptor (beta chain) emerged from a study of CD8 T cells in cerebrospinal fluid in Alzheimer's disease. In the study overall: Two single-cell methods, plate-based nested PCR and droplet-based sequencing, assessed CSF clonal expansion. Study-level results: Versus healthy subjects, Alzheimer's patients more often had clones of at least 3%. Finding EBV-specific TCRs in cerebrospinal fluid does not show EBV causes Alzheimer's disease.

Judged by frequency, this clonotype is medium-sized. The antigen is undetermined. Reprocessing the 10x single-cell sequencing reads, TCRdb reports a single entry for every CDR3 protein and omits DNA. This sample contains about 1,400 distinct CDR3 sequences. The CDR3 extends over 16 amino acids. Germline CDR1 reads SNHLY; CDR2 reads FYNNEI. A live/dead marker was used to sort live CSF cells for droplet sequencing. The source is a human donor with Alzheimer's disease. The rearrangement links TRBV2 to TRBJ2-5; no DNA is available, so the TRBD1 call from TCRdb remains unchecked. The sample consisted of cerebrospinal fluid. This chain's CDR3 is CASTEGGRGGQETQYF.